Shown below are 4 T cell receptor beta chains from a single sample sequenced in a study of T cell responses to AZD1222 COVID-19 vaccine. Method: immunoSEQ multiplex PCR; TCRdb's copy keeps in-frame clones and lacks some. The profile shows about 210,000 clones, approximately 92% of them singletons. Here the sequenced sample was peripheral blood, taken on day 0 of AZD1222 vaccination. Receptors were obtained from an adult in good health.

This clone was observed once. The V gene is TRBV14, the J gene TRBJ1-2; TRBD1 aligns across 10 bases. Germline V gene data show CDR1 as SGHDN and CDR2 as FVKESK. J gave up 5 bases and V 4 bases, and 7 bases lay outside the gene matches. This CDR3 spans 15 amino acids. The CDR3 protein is CASSRTGGAYYGYTF. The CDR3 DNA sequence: TGTGCCAGCAGCCGGACAGGGGGTGCATATTATGGCTACACCTTC.

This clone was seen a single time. This CDR3 reads CASSLSKNVNTEAFF. In DNA form, the CDR3 reads TGTGCCAGCAGCTTGAGCAAAAATGTGAACACTGAAGCTTTCTTT. The chain uses TRBV5-4 and TRBJ1-1; the D is unclear. Germline assignment: CDR1 SGHNT and CDR2 YYREEE (reference sequence). The CDR3 is made up of 15 amino acids. The V end lost 1 base, the J end lost 0 bases, and 10 bases lay between the germline ends.

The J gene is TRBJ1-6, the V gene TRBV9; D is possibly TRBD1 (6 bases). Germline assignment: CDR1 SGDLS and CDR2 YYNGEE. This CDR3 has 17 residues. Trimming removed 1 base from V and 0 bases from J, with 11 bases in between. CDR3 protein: CASSVRTASSYNSPLHF. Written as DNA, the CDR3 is TGTGCCAGCAGCGTAAGGACAGCCAGCTCCTATAATTCACCCCTCCACTTT.

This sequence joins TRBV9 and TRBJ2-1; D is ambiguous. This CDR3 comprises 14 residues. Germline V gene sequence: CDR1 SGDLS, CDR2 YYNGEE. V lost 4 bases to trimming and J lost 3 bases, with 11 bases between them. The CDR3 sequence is CASSPRLLYNEQFF. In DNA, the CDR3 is TGTGCCAGCAGCCCCCGACTTCTCTACAATGAGCAGTTCTTC.